This TCR beta chain was found in a study of blood T cell repertoires in COVID-19 (dated by TCRdb to 2020 to 2021). About the investigation overall: Samples covering the acute and convalescent phases of COVID-19 were provided by collaborators in the United States, Italy and Spain. The repertoires were released in a freely available public database intended as a resource for research on the immune response to SARS-CoV-2. The material from the prospective study consisted of cDNA or gDNA derived from T cells, B-cell-depleted T cells, or PBMCs. Subjects who had been exposed to COVID-19, were actively infected with it, or had recovered from it provided the deeply sampled blood TCRbeta repertoires that made up the dataset. The samples were drawn from two sources: the first 160 participants of the ongoing ImmuneRACE study, and 950 to 1,500 subjects contributed by 6 global collaborators. Nearly every sample came with metadata listing a de-identified subject ID, COVID-19 status, age in years and sex. HLA class I and class II types, where available, came from metadata supplied by the sample provider rather than from assay-based typing. Summary of the overall study and its limitations: The quantity of clinical and demographic metadata differed by source and by participant and was supplied without curation.

According to the germline V gene, CDR1 reads SGHTA and CDR2 reads FQGNSA. The CDR3 starts with the cysteine, ends with the phenylalanine, and has 12 residues. Only the CDR3 portion is preserved as DNA: 36 bases, with reading frame beginning at the first base. The junction shows trimming of 5 bases on V and 6 bases on J, plus 10 bases between the germline ends. Regarding this clone: No cognate antigen has been identified for it. Per-nucleotide qualities are absent, and no much larger clonotype sits a single base away.

Collaborating institutions collected whole blood in K2EDTA tubes following their own protocols. For TCRbeta analysis, collaborators shipped samples as frozen whole blood, isolated PBMCs, or DNA extracted from either of those sample types. TCRbeta CDR3 regions were amplified from genomic DNA using the immunoSEQ Assay, a bias-controlled multiplex PCR. The paper's processing steps were these. The number of nucleated cells in each sample was estimated from the amplification of reference gene primers within the assay. Sequence reads were collapsed and filtered to measure the absolute abundance of every unique TCRbeta CDR3 rearrangement. For each sample, productive Simpson clonality was calculated as the square root of Simpson's diversity index over productive rearrangements. TCRdb's version of the immuneACCESS table is confined to in-frame rearrangements and falls short of the full clone set. An unresolved V gene accounts for under half of the shortfall where checked; the remainder is of unknown origin. That table gives V, J and clone size, and the DNA gave D and trimming. The sample table records under 150,000 clones; roughly 80% of these occur just once. About 1.4% of the sample goes to the ten largest clones.

Sample: peripheral blood. The chain uses TRBV7-2 and TRBJ1-2, with no confident D gene call. The receptor was isolated from a man in his forties or fifties with acute or convalescent COVID-19. The CDR3 here reads CASSKTENGYTF. In nucleotide form, the sequence is TGTGCCAGCAGCAAAACAGAGAATGGCTACACCTTC.